The rows below give T cell receptor beta chains drawn from one sample of a study of vaccination and CD4 T cells after COVID-19. Antigen specificity for these receptors is unknown. TCRdb independently ran MiXCR on the PCR reads; one entry per CDR3 protein. This table holds 15,000 or so distinct CDR3 sequences, just over 35% found once. Specimen: cultured CD4+ T cells from blood. The receptors shown here come from a human donor with COVID-19. CDR3s include the opening cysteine and the closing phenylalanine or tryptophan. The D gene is left open where the match is weak. Rows may omit the clone size; those that give it use once, few, many or a size class.

>.|TRBV9|.|TRBJ1-5
CASSATGGNQPQHF
TGTGCCAGCAGCGCAACCGGGGGCAATCAGCCCCAGCATTTT
>.|TRBV29-1|.|TRBJ1-1
CSSHQGNTEAFF
TGCAGCTCCCATCAGGGGAACACTGAAGCTTTCTTT
>.|TRBV5-1|.|TRBJ1-1
CASSLQGRNTEAFF
TGCGCCAGCAGCTTACAGGGTAGGAACACTGAAGCTTTCTTT
>TRBD2|TRBV6-5|.|TRBJ2-1
CASSYSERGTYNEQFF
TGTGCCAGCAGTTACTCGGAGCGGGGGACCTACAATGAGCAGTTCTTC
>.|TRBV20-1|.|TRBJ1-1
CSARDATMRTEAFF
TGCAGTGCTAGAGATGCCACCATGAGGACTGAAGCTTTCTTT
>.|TRBV7-2|few|TRBJ1-2
CASSLAPLYGYTF
TGTGCCAGCAGCTTAGCGCCCCTTTATGGCTACACCTTC
>.|TRBV7-9|few|TRBJ1-6
CASSSSTGFSYNSPLHF
TGTGCCAGCAGCTCCTCGACAGGCTTCTCCTATAATTCACCCCTCCACTTT
>TRBD1|TRBV28|.|TRBJ2-7
CASSPPGQGRLYEQYF
TGTGCCAGTAGTCCTCCGGGACAGGGAAGGCTTTACGAGCAGTACTTC
>.|TRBV27|few|TRBJ2-3
CASSLGRTTLSVDTQYF
TGTGCCAGCAGTTTAGGTCGGACTACCCTGTCAGTGGATACGCAGTATTTT
>.|TRBV20-1|.|TRBJ2-7
CSASAPSTRDEQYF
TGCAGTGCTAGTGCACCCTCTACTAGAGACGAGCAGTACTTC
>.|TRBV30|.|TRBJ1-2
CAWSVTGRGGYTF
TGTGCCTGGAGTGTAACAGGGAGGGGTGGCTACACCTTC
>.|TRBV19|few|TRBJ1-2
CASSAAAQGFGYGYTF
TGTGCCAGTAGTGCCGCCGCACAGGGATTCGGCTATGGCTACACCTTC
>.|TRBV24-1|large|TRBJ1-5
CATSDGGRGVQHF
TGTGCCACCAGTGATGGGGGAAGGGGGGTCCAGCATTTT
>.|TRBV28|.|TRBJ1-6
CASSGVSPLHF
TGTGCCAGCTCCGGGGTGTCACCCCTCCACTTT
>.|TRBV11-2|.|TRBJ2-7
CASSLTSAGAHEQYF
TGTGCCAGCAGCCTCACATCAGCCGGGGCCCACGAGCAGTACTTC
>.|TRBV19|few|TRBJ2-3
CASSATGHVADTQYF
TGTGCCAGTAGCGCGACAGGACATGTCGCAGATACGCAGTATTTT
>TRBD1|TRBV20-1|.|TRBJ1-1
CSARDVDRGSTEAFF
TGCAGTGCTAGAGATGTTGACAGGGGAAGTACTGAAGCTTTCTTT
>.|TRBV15|medium-sized|TRBJ1-5
CATESLGAARQPQHF
TGTGCCACGGAGTCCCTAGGCGCAGCACGGCAGCCCCAGCATTTT
>.|TRBV7-2|.|TRBJ1-3
CASSLGSSGGNTIYF
TGTGCCAGCAGCTTGGGGAGCTCGGGTGGAAACACCATATATTTT
>.|TRBV7-7|.|TRBJ1-1
CASSIAGPEAFF
TGTGCTAGCAGCATAGCTGGGCCTGAAGCTTTCTTT
>.|TRBV20-1|few|TRBJ1-1
CSGVRNTEAFF
TGCAGTGGGGTGAGGAACACTGAAGCTTTCTTT
>.|TRBV28|.|TRBJ1-1
CASSLVGNTEAFF
TGTGCCAGCAGTTTAGTGGGCAACACTGAAGCTTTCTTT
>.|TRBV28|few|TRBJ1-2
CASTSSELGYTF
TGTGCCAGCACCTCCTCGGAATTGGGCTACACCTTC
>.|TRBV5-1|.|TRBJ1-6
CASSLEAESSPLHF
TGCGCCAGCAGCCTGGAGGCAGAAAGTTCACCCCTCCACTTT
>.|TRBV19|.|TRBJ1-1
CASIGRLTEAFF
TGTGCCAGTATTGGCAGGCTCACTGAAGCTTTCTTT
>.|TRBV6-1|.|TRBJ2-3
CATRGKRTDTQYF
TGTGCCACTAGGGGAAAGCGCACAGATACGCAGTATTTT
>TRBD1|TRBV6-2/TRBV6-3|.|TRBJ1-2
CASTTGGYGYTF
TGTGCCAGCACGACAGGGGGCTATGGCTACACCTTC
>.|TRBV20-1|.|TRBJ2-5
CSASLNWVLETQYF
TGCAGTGCTAGCCTGAACTGGGTTCTGGAGACCCAGTACTTC
>.|TRBV24-1|few|TRBJ1-2
CATSDTGIYGYTF
TGTGCCACCAGTGACACAGGAATCTATGGCTACACCTTC
>.|TRBV18|.|TRBJ1-5
CASSPNTKAQPQHF
TGCGCCAGCTCACCGAACACCAAGGCCCAGCCCCAGCATTTT
>.|TRBV6-1|.|TRBJ1-6
CASSEGPAPLHF
TGTGCCAGCAGTGAGGGTCCCGCACCCCTCCACTTT
>.|TRBV7-2|.|TRBJ1-1
CASSLLSGNHTEAFF
TGTGCCAGCAGCTTGTTATCAGGGAACCACACTGAAGCTTTCTTT
>.|TRBV11-2|.|TRBJ2-5
CASSLDSFAEYQETQYF
TGTGCCAGCAGCTTAGATTCTTTTGCAGAGTACCAAGAGACCCAGTACTTC
>TRBD2|TRBV20-1|once|TRBJ2-5
CSASGRGGRETQYF
TGCAGTGCCTCGGGTCGCGGGGGTCGAGAGACCCAGTACTTC
>.|TRBV6-2/TRBV6-3|.|TRBJ1-1
CASIRTGKGDTEAFF
TGTGCCAGCATTCGAACCGGCAAAGGGGACACTGAAGCTTTCTTT
>.|TRBV6-1|.|TRBJ1-4
CASSEESVGRRSTNEKLFF
TGTGCCAGCAGTGAAGAAAGCGTGGGCCGGAGGTCAACTAATGAAAAACTGTTTTTT
>.|TRBV28|.|TRBJ1-1
CASTLWGFAFF
TGTGCCAGCACCTTATGGGGGTTCGCTTTCTTT